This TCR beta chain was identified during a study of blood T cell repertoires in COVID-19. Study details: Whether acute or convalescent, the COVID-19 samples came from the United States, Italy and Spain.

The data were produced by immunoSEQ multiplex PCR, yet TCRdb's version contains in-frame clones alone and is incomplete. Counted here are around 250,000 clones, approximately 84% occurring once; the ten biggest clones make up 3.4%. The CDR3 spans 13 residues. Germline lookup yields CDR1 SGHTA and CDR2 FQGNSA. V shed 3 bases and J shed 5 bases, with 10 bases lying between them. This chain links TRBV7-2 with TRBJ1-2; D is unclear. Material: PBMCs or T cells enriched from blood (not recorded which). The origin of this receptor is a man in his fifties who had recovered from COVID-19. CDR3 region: CASSLAGGYGYTF. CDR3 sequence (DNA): TGTGCCAGCAGCTTGGCGGGTGGGTATGGCTACACCTTC. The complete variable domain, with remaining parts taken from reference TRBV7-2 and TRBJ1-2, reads GAGVSQSPSNKVTEKGKDVELRCDPISGHTALYWYRQSLGQGLEFLIYFQGNSAPDKSGLPSDRFSAERTGGSVSTLTIQRTQQEDSAVYLCASSLAGGYGYTFGSGTRLTVV.